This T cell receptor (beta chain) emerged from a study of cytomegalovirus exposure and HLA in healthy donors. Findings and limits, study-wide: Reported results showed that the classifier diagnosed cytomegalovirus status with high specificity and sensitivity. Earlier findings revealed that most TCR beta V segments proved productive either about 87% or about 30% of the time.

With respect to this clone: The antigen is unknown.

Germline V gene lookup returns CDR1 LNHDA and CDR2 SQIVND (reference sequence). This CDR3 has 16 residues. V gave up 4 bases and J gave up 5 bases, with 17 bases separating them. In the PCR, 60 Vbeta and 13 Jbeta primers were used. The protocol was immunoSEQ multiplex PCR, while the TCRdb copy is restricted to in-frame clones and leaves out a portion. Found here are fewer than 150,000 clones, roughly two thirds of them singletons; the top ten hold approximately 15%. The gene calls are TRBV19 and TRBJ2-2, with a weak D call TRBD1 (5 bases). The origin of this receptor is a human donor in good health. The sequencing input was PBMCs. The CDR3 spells CASSTRQTLKTGELFF. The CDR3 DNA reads TGTGCCAGTAGTACCCGACAGACTCTTAAAACCGGGGAGCTGTTTTTT.